This T cell receptor (beta chain) was identified in a study of cytomegalovirus exposure and HLA in healthy donors. Whole-study results and caveats: As immune exposure information, only CMV serostatus was available. It was reported that the classifier diagnosed cytomegalovirus status with high specificity and sensitivity in both the original and validation cohorts.

This clone occurred a few times. Its target is not known. Germline assignment: CDR1 MNHNY and CDR2 SVGAGI (reference sequence). The CDR3 totals 16 residues. V was pared by 6 bases and J by 2 bases, with 11 bases of the junction left unmatched. With 60 Vbeta and 13 Jbeta primers, the PCR was carried out. Clones were read by immunoSEQ multiplex PCR, and TCRdb kept only the in-frame ones, dropping some. This sample has over 85,000 clones, with around 73% found just once. The sequence was obtained from a man aged 35-49 years in good health and CMV-seronegative. The genes are TRBV6-6 and TRBJ1-1, with 8 bases that match TRBD1. Sequences were obtained from PBMCs. The CDR3 reads CASRHKRTGLNTEAFF. The CDR3 DNA reads as TGTGCCAGCAGACACAAACGGACAGGGCTAAACACTGAAGCTTTCTTT.